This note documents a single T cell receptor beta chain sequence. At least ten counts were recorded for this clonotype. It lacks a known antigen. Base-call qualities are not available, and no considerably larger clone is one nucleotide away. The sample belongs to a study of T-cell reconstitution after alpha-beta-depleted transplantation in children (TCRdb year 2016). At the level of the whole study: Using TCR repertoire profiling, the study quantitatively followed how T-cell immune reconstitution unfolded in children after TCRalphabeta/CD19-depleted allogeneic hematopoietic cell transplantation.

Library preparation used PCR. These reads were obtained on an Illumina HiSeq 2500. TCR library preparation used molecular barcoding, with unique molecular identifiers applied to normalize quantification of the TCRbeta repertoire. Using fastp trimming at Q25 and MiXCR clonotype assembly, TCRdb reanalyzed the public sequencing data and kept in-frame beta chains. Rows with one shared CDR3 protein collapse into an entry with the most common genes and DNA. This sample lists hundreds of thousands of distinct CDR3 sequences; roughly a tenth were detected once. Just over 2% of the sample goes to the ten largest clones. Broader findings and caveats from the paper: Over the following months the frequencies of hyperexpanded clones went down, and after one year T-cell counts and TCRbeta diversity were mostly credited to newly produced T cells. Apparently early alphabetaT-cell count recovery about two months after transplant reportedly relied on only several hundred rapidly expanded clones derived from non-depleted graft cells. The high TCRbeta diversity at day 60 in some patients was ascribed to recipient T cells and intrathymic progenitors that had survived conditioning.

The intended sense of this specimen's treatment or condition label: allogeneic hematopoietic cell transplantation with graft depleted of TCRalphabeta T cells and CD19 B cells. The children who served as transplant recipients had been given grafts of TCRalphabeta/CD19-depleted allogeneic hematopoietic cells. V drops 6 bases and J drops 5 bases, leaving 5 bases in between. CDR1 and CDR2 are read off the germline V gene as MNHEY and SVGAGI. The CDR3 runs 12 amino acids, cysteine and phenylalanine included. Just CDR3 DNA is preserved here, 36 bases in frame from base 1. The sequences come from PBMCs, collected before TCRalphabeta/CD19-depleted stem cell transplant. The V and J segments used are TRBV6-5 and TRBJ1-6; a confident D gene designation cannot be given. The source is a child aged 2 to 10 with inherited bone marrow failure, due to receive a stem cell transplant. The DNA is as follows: TGTGCCAGCAGCCGGAATAATTCACCCCTCCACTTT. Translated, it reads CASSRNNSPLHF.